The 4 T cell receptor beta chains reported below all come from one sample, sequenced in a study of cytomegalovirus exposure and HLA in healthy donors. 13 Jbeta primers and 60 Vbeta primers were used for the PCR. Clones were read by immunoSEQ multiplex PCR, and TCRdb kept only the in-frame ones, dropping some. This table has 150,000 to 200,000 clones, roughly 12% appearing once. Source material: PBMCs. The source of these receptors is a man in his fifties or sixties in good health and CMV-seropositive.

The CDR3 protein is CASIEPGREEKLFF. The CDR3 DNA is TGTGCCAGCATCGAGCCGGGGAGGGAGGAAAAACTGTTTTTT. This chain joins TRBV28 and TRBJ1-4; no clear D gene. This CDR3 has 14 amino acids. V gave up 7 bases and J gave up 8 bases, with 17 bases separating them. Germline V gene data show CDR1 as MDHEN and CDR2 as SYDVKM.

This chain uses TRBV6-6 with TRBJ1-1, with a weak D call TRBD1 (5 bases). The CDR3 is 15 residues long. V was trimmed by 7 bases and J by 4 bases, leaving 19 bases between them. Germline CDR1 MNHNY, CDR2 SVGAGI (reference sequence). CDR3 sequence reads: CASTRLGARITEAFF. For the CDR3, the DNA is TGTGCCAGCACGCGGCTAGGGGCGAGGATCACTGAAGCTTTCTTT.

This clone came up a few times. The chain joins TRBV6-1 to TRBJ2-5, with D unresolved. V lost 5 bases, J lost 0 bases, and 10 bases lay in between. CDR3 length equals 14 residues. Germline loops: CDR1 MNHNS, CDR2 SASEGT. CDR3 in DNA: TGTGCCAGCAGTCCGGGTCCTCACCAAGAGACCCAGTACTTC. Translation: CASSPGPHQETQYF.

The V and J genes are TRBV9 and TRBJ2-1, with 8 bases identical to TRBD1. After removal of 4 bases from V and 4 bases from J, the junction contained 7 bases not matched to a gene. Germline loops: CDR1 SGDLS, CDR2 YYNGEE. This CDR3 has 15 amino acids. The CDR3 sequence: CASSSGQGTYNEQFF. The CDR3 region has the DNA TGTGCCAGCAGCTCCGGACAGGGAACATACAATGAGCAGTTCTTC.